The text below deals with one T cell receptor (beta chain). Deletions cut 4 bases from V and 1 base from J, with 13 bases between. This CDR3 comprises 15 residues. CDR1 is SEHNR and CDR2 is FQNEAQ in the germline V gene (reference sequence). Original handling: Estimation of nucleated cell counts relied on the amplification of reference gene primers. Repertoires were generated with immunoSEQ multiplex PCR, while TCRdb's copy carries only in-frame clones and drops some. V and J calls and clone size are copied from that table; D and trimming were computed from the DNA. The sample has 300,000 to 350,000 clones; over 80% are singletons. Followed over time, Seattle patients had been enrolled while infection was active. These data come from a study of blood T cell repertoires in COVID-19. Study at large: The United States, Italy and Spain provided the acute and convalescent COVID-19 samples. T cells, B-cell-depleted T cells, or PBMCs supplied cDNA or gDNA.

Sequences were obtained from peripheral blood. The chain joins TRBV7-9 to TRBJ2-5, with D unclear. The TCR sequence derives from a woman aged 50 to 65 with COVID-19, enrolled during active disease. CDR3 sequence: CASSSPERAQETQYF. The DNA for the CDR3 is TGTGCCAGCAGCTCCCCCGAGCGCGCCCAAGAGACCCAGTACTTC.